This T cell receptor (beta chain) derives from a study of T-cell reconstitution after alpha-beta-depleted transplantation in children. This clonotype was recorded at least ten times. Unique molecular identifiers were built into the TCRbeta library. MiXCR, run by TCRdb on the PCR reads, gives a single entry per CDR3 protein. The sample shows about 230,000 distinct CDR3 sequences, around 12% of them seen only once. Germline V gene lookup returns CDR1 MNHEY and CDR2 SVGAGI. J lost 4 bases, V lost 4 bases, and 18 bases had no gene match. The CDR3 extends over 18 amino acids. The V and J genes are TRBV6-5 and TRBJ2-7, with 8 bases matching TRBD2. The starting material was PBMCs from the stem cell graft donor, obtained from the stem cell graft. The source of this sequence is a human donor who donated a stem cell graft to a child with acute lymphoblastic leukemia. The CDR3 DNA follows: TGTGCCAGCAGTTCCCCTATTTCTAACGGGAGGGCCAATTACGAGCAGTACTTC. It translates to CASSSPISNGRANYEQYF.